A single sample is the source of the 22 T cell receptor beta chains below, sequenced in a study of T cells in women clearing cervical HPV infection. The data were produced by immunoSEQ multiplex PCR, yet TCRdb's version contains in-frame clones alone and is incomplete. This sample's table reports over 25,000 clones. Sequencing used blood buffy coat. These receptors were collected from a woman between 18 and 70 years old with a cervical HPV16 infection that either progressed to CIN3+ or cleared (not recorded which).

Worth noting for this clone: Read data end 3 residues before the CDR3 end; the end is taken from the germline J gene. The chain uses TRBV12-5 and TRBJ1-2; maybe TRBD1 (6 bases). This CDR3 region has 12 residues. The V end lost 1 base, the J end lost 7 bases, and 7 bases lay between the germline ends. Germline V gene data show CDR1 as LGHNT and CDR2 as FRNRAP. The CDR3 sequence is CASGLARGGYTF. Partial CDR3 DNA: TGTGCTAGTGGTTTGGCCAGGGGTGGC. The full variable domain, rest sourced from reference TRBV12-5 and TRBJ1-2, is DARVTQTPRHKVTEMGQEVTMRCQPILGHNTVFWYRQTMMQGLELLAYFRNRAPLDDSGMPKDRFSAEMPDATLATLKIQPSEPRDSAVYFCASGLARGGYTFGSGTRLTVV.

A remark on this clone: The CDR3 goes on 3 residues after the read ends, and that part is filled in from the germline J gene. The rearrangement uses TRBV19 and TRBJ2-3; D may be TRBD1 (6 bases). Germline-derived CDR1 and CDR2 are LNHDA and SQIVND (reference sequence). This CDR3 is 15 amino acids long. CDR3 amino acids: CATRGAWRSNQPQYF. The covered CDR3 bases are TGTGCCACCAGGGGAGCGTGGAGGTCCAATCAGCCG.

As concerns this clone: The read halts 3 residues ahead of the CDR3 end, with the missing end drawn from the germline J gene. The chain combines TRBV29-1 with TRBJ1-1, with a possible D match to TRBD1 (5 bases). The ends were cut back, 4 bases at V and 1 base at J, with 7 bases in the middle. The germline CDR1 and CDR2 sequences are SQVTM and ANQGSEA. The CDR3 contains 12 residues. This chain's CDR3 is CSVAGQNTEAFF. Incomplete CDR3 DNA: TGCAGCGTTGCTGGACAGAACACTGAA.

On this clone: With the read ending 3 residues before the CDR3 end, the germline J gene is used to fill in that end. The rearrangement uses TRBV10-3 and TRBJ2-2; 13 positions agree with TRBD2. Germline loops: CDR1 ENHRY, CDR2 SYGVKD. This CDR3 has 18 amino acids. V shed 3 bases and J 1 base; nucleotides not matched to a gene: 5. Incomplete CDR3 DNA: TGTGCCATCAGTGACCGGACTAGCGGGAGAGGGAACACCGGGGAG. Protein product: CAISDRTSGRGNTGE. The entire CDR3 sequence reads CAISDRTSGRGNTGELFF.

Points on this clone: From the germline J gene comes the end of the CDR3, since the read stops 3 residues before it. The chain joins TRBV7-9 to TRBJ1-2; possibly TRBD1 for D (5 bases). V was pared by 6 bases and J by 4 bases, with 12 bases between. Germline V lookup: CDR1 SEHNR, CDR2 FQNEAQ (reference sequence). The CDR3 extends over 13 amino acids. CDR3 amino acids: CASSLQGGYGYTF. Incomplete CDR3 DNA: TGTGCCAGCAGTCTTCAGGGTGGCTATGGC.

As regards this clone: Read coverage stops 3 residues before the CDR3 terminus; the germline J gene supplies the remainder. The chain recombines TRBV7-9 with TRBJ1-2; 9 nucleotides align to TRBD1. Trimming cost V 5 bases and J 4 bases; bases outside gene matches: 8. Germline values: CDR1 SEHNR, CDR2 FQNEAQ (reference sequence). The CDR3 runs to 15 residues. Here the CDR3 reads CASSQGTGRLYGYTF. The DNA read from the CDR3 is TGTGCCAGCAGCCAAGGGACAGGGAGGCTCTATGGC.

With respect to this clone: Read data end 3 residues before the CDR3 end; the end is taken from the germline J gene. This sample includes further DNA sequences coding for the same CDR3. J is TRBJ1-3 and V is TRBV2, with unresolved D. Trimming shortened V by 0 bases and J by 3 bases, and 9 bases separated the two germline ends. The germline V gene encodes CDR1 SNHLY and CDR2 FYNNEI. There are 15 residues in the CDR3. Incomplete CDR3 DNA: TGTGCCAGCAGTGAAGCTCCCCGGGGTGGAAACACC. As protein: CASSEAPRGGNT. In full, the CDR3 is CASSEAPRGGNTIYF.

Concerning this clone: The read terminates 3 residues before the CDR3 end, so the remaining end is supplied by the germline J gene. This chain joins TRBV20-1 and TRBJ1-4, with 9 bases that match TRBD1. Germline CDR1 reads DFQATT; CDR2 reads SNEGSKA (reference sequence). The CDR3 consists of 16 residues. The sequenced part of the CDR3 DNA is TGCAGTGCTTCCCCGGGACAGGGTCGATATAATTCACCA. Its protein product is CSASPGQGRYNSP. The entire CDR3 protein is CSASPGQGRYNSPLFF.

With respect to this clone: The read ends 3 residues shy of where the CDR3 ends; the end is completed using the germline J gene. This chain uses TRBV5-5 with TRBJ2-1; 8 bases line up with TRBD1. Germline CDR1 reads SGHKS; CDR2 reads YYEKEE (reference sequence). V gave up 4 bases and J gave up 4 bases; unmatched junction bases: 4. The CDR3 contains 14 residues. The CDR3: CASSPTGAYNEQFF. The CDR3 bases that were read are TGTGCCAGCAGCCCGACAGGGGCGTACAATGAG.

Turning to this clone: The sequenced fragment ends 3 residues before the CDR3 boundary, so the rest is inferred from the germline J gene. The chain combines TRBV7-3 with TRBJ1-2; D not resolved. The V gene's germline CDR1 is SGHTA and CDR2 FQGTGA. The CDR3 has 13 residues. The CDR3 spells CASGSGSQETYTF. CDR3 DNA, as far as it was read: TGTGCCAGTGGATCGGGGTCGCAAGAGACC.

About this clone: The read halts 3 residues ahead of the CDR3 end, with the missing end drawn from the germline J gene. V and J are TRBV19 and TRBJ2-7; 7 positions match TRBD1. Germline values: CDR1 LNHDA, CDR2 SQIVND (reference sequence). The trim removed 4 bases at V and 0 bases at J, leaving 6 bases unmatched. CDR3 size: 15 residues. The sequenced part of the CDR3 DNA is TGTGCCAGTAGTAAAACAGGGGCCAACTCCTACGAG. Amino acid sequence: CASSKTGANSYE. Given in full, the CDR3 is CASSKTGANSYEQYF. Full variable domain (remainder filled in from reference TRBV19 and TRBJ2-7): DGGITQSPKYLFRKEGQNVTLSCEQNLNHDAMYWYRQDPGQGLRLIYYSQIVNDFQKGDIAEGYSVSREKKESFPLTVTSAQKNPTAFYLCASSKTGANSYEQYFGPGTRLTVT.

About this clone: The read falls 3 residues short of the CDR3 end, and the missing part is taken from the germline J gene. J is TRBJ2-7 and V is TRBV20-1, with TRBD2 identical over 12 bases. The CDR3 totals 15 residues. Looked up from germline, CDR1 is DFQATT and CDR2 is SNEGSKA (reference sequence). J gave up 3 bases and V 6 bases, and 9 bases lay outside the gene matches. The part of the CDR3 DNA that was read is TGCAGTGCGCAGACCTCTAGCGGGGGGGGCTACGAG. It codes for CSAQTSSGGGYE. The whole CDR3 protein reads CSAQTSSGGGYEQYF.

With regard to this clone: Sequencing ends 3 residues short of the CDR3 end; the germline J gene provides the rest. The gene calls are TRBV7-3 and TRBJ2-2; the D gene could be TRBD1 or TRBD2 (5 bases each). Trimming cost V 2 bases and J 5 bases, with 15 bases left between them. From germline, CDR1 is SGHTA and CDR2 FQGTGA. The CDR3 spans 16 residues. The CDR3 bases that were read are TGTGCCAGCAGCTTAGCGGCAGGGAGATTGACCGGGGAG. This codes for CASSLAAGRLTGE. The whole CDR3 protein reads CASSLAAGRLTGELFF.

In regard to this clone: The sequence runs out 3 residues before the end of the CDR3; the remainder is reconstructed from the germline J gene. The V and J genes are TRBV6-1 and TRBJ2-1; D gene unclear. Germline V CDR1 and CDR2: MNHNS, SASEGT. CDR3 size: 14 residues. Trimming shortened V by 1 base and J by 5 bases, and 9 bases separated the two germline ends. CDR3 protein: CASSEGPSNNEQFF. The DNA read from the CDR3 is TGTGCCAGCAGTGAAGGGCCCAGTAACAATGAG.

Comment on this clone: The sequence runs out 3 residues before the end of the CDR3; the remainder is reconstructed from the germline J gene. J is TRBJ2-3 and V is TRBV14; the match to TRBD2 covers 7 bases. This CDR3 comprises 12 residues. The ends lost 4 bases at V and 6 bases at J; junction bases unmatched: 1. Germline CDR1 reads SGHDN; CDR2 reads FVKESK. Partial CDR3 DNA: TGTGCCAGCAGCCCCGGGGGGGATACG. This encodes CASSPGGDT. From start to end, the CDR3 is CASSPGGDTQYF.

Points on this clone: Read sequence stops 3 residues before the CDR3 end, and the germline J gene provides the missing end. This chain links TRBV7-2 with TRBJ2-3, with no clear D. This CDR3 is 14 amino acids long. Per germline, CDR1 SGHTA and CDR2 FQGNSA. The CDR3 bases that were read are TGTGCCAGCAGCTTAGACGTAGCCGTGGAGACG. Its translation: CASSLDVAVET. The whole CDR3 reads CASSLDVAVETQYF.

A remark on this clone: The read terminates 3 residues ahead of where the CDR3 ends, so the germline J gene completes it. This chain links TRBV7-6 with TRBJ1-2, with TRBD1 matching over 7 bases. The CDR3 consists of 15 residues. Germline loops: CDR1 SGHVS, CDR2 FNYEAQ. The covered CDR3 bases are TGTGCCAGCAGCCCCACCACACAGGGGTCTGGCGGC. Protein product: CASSPTTQGSGG. The whole CDR3 region reads CASSPTTQGSGGYTF.

As to this clone: Coverage ceases 3 residues before the CDR3 finishes, and the germline J gene fills in the end. The gene calls are TRBV7-8 and TRBJ2-3, with 7 bases matching TRBD2. The germline CDR1 and CDR2 sequences are SGHVS and FQNEAQ. This CDR3 is built from 18 residues. CDR3 DNA, as far as it was read: TGTGCCAGCAGCTTCTTACCCCCTAGCGGAGGCTCAAGGGTGGCG. It specifies CASSFLPPSGGSRVA. The full CDR3 sequence reads CASSFLPPSGGSRVAQYF. Based on the CDR3 plus reference TRBV7-8 and TRBJ2-3, the full variable domain is GAGVSQSPRYKVAKRGQDVALRCDPISGHVSLFWYQQALGQGPEFLTYFQNEAQLDKSGLPSDRFFAERPEGSVSTLKIQRTQQEDSAVYLCASSFLPPSGGSRVAQYFGPGTRLTVL.

With respect to this clone: The sequenced fragment ends 3 residues before the CDR3 boundary, so the rest is inferred from the germline J gene. The chain uses TRBV19 and TRBJ2-7; D remains ambiguous. Trimming took 6 bases from V and 2 from J, leaving 8 bases between them. The CDR3 runs 12 residues. CDR1 and CDR2 (germline): LNHDA, SQIVND (reference sequence). CDR3 DNA (partial): TGTGCCAGTAGAGAGCCCACCTACGAG. Translated, it gives CASREPTYE. The full CDR3 sequence reads CASREPTYEQYF.

Regarding this clone: The read finishes 3 residues shy of the CDR3 end, and the germline J gene is used to complete it. The chain links TRBV7-2 to TRBJ2-7, with a possible D match to TRBD2 (6 bases). The CDR3 has 14 residues. Germline assignment: CDR1 SGHTA and CDR2 FQGNSA. Trimming removed 1 base at V and 4 bases at J, with 11 bases between. CDR3 in amino acids: CASSLGAGSYEQYF. The CDR3 DNA, read in part, is TGTGCCAGCAGCTTAGGTGCGGGAAGTTACGAG.

Comments on this clone: The DNA ends 3 residues before the CDR3 does, and the rest of the CDR3 is filled in from the germline J gene. The chain links TRBV4-2 to TRBJ2-5, with TRBD2 identical over 16 bases. Per the germline V gene, CDR1 is LGHNA and CDR2 is YNFKEQ. V trimming: 4 bases; J trimming: 2 bases; junction bases outside the gene matches: 4. The CDR3 runs 17 residues. This chain's CDR3 is CASSLGTSGGVQETQYF. The sequenced CDR3 bases are TGTGCCAGCAGCCTCGGGACTAGCGGGGGGGTACAAGAGACC.

Points on this clone: The CDR3 extends 3 residues past the end of the read, so its final part is completed from the germline J gene. The rearrangement links TRBV19 to TRBJ2-5, with D perhaps matching TRBD1 or TRBD2 (6 bases each). CDR1 is LNHDA, CDR2 SQIVND, per germline (reference sequence). The germline V and J ends were trimmed by 2 bases and 5 bases, with 12 bases remaining between them. The CDR3 contains 14 residues. The CDR3 DNA, read in part, is TGTGCCAGTAGTATAACGGAGGGGGTGGAGACC. It specifies CASSITEGVET. The full CDR3 sequence reads CASSITEGVETQYF. The whole variable domain, remainder taken from reference TRBV19 and TRBJ2-5, is DGGITQSPKYLFRKEGQNVTLSCEQNLNHDAMYWYRQDPGQGLRLIYYSQIVNDFQKGDIAEGYSVSREKKESFPLTVTSAQKNPTAFYLCASSITEGVETQYFGPGTRLLVL.